These T cell receptor beta chains were read from a single sample in a study of CD8+CD57+ T cells in acquired aplastic anemia. One entry per CDR3 protein results from TCRdb running MiXCR on the reads. The sample gives some 150,000 distinct CDR3 sequences, about 48% of which show up once; 10% to 15% is in the top ten. Sequencing was carried out using sorted CD4+, CD8+, or CD8+CD57+ T cells (not recorded which) from PBMCs. The source is a human donor with aplastic anemia. The CDR3 runs from the conserved cysteine through the conserved F or W.

CDR3aa	v_gene	j_gene
CASSRQGETQYF	TRBV7-9	TRBJ2-5
CASSEARLAGLYSYEQYF	TRBV6-1	TRBJ2-7
CASTSGTGLQETQYF	TRBV7-7	TRBJ2-5
CATSSESGKKSSPLHF	TRBV15	TRBJ1-6
CASRVGLSSYEQYF	TRBV6-2/TRBV6-3	TRBJ2-7
CASSSGRSSYNEQFF	TRBV19	TRBJ2-1
CASSLAGGPADTQYF	TRBV5-1	TRBJ2-3
CAILGTVSTYEQYF	TRBV2	TRBJ2-7
CASSPSDRGRLPLHF	TRBV7-2	TRBJ1-6
CATSDFGEQYF	TRBV24-1	TRBJ2-7
CASSLVGHEQYF	TRBV7-8	TRBJ2-7
CSAYDSGGTYNEQFF	TRBV20-1	TRBJ2-1
CSVEVGDRGYEQYF	TRBV29-1	TRBJ2-7
CASSFLTSGGRNEQFF	TRBV12-3/TRBV12-4	TRBJ2-1
CSVWTGDTGELFF	TRBV29-1	TRBJ2-2
CSLGGGEQFF	TRBV29-1	TRBJ2-1
CASTPRGSLNTEAFF	TRBV6-5	TRBJ1-1
CATSDLESGRAGEQFF	TRBV24-1	TRBJ2-1
CASSQDGAGEAYNEQFF	TRBV4-3	TRBJ2-1
CASSTTGAGNEQFF	TRBV9	TRBJ2-1
CASSYSGGLTDTQYF	TRBV7-2	TRBJ2-3
CSVEDEKGAAYEQYF	TRBV29-1	TRBJ2-7
CASAEGTGINNEQFF	TRBV19	TRBJ2-1
CASRPLRGRYEQYF	TRBV7-2	TRBJ2-7
CASSSPRDSDGYTF	TRBV7-9	TRBJ1-2
CASSQDLAGNYGYTF	TRBV3-1	TRBJ1-2
CASSLGGASSPLHF	TRBV7-2	TRBJ1-6
CASSEGTDNSPLHF	TRBV6-1	TRBJ1-6
CATSDPGLAGEETQYF	TRBV24-1	TRBJ2-5
CASSLRSTLGTGMSREETQYF	TRBV7-6	TRBJ2-5
CASSKSRQEHGWPNEQFF	TRBV19	TRBJ2-1
CASRGAGGDTQYF	TRBV7-9	TRBJ2-3
CATSRDTSYNSPLHF	TRBV15	TRBJ1-6
CASSSLRGGGEQYF	TRBV2	TRBJ2-7
CSSYRENTEAFF	TRBV29-1	TRBJ1-1
CASAAWDSYGYTF	TRBV19	TRBJ1-2
CAIRGTGTYEQYF	TRBV10-3	TRBJ2-7
CASISYNEQFF	TRBV2	TRBJ2-1
CSVPKGTGELFF	TRBV29-1	TRBJ2-2
CASRLDRANTEAFF	TRBV7-3	TRBJ1-1
CATSPGEGYGYTF	TRBV24-1	TRBJ1-2
CASEGAYTEAFF	TRBV11-2	TRBJ1-1
CASQRSDNSPLHF	TRBV2	TRBJ1-6
CASSVAGVYNSPLHF	TRBV9	TRBJ1-6
CSARDYGQGYEQYF	TRBV20-1	TRBJ2-7
CASSFTSGGDDTQYF	TRBV7-8	TRBJ2-3
CASSPTGLAGGTETQYF	TRBV7-2	TRBJ2-5
CSVVSPGTGASNYGYTF	TRBV29-1	TRBJ1-2
CAISEPGQGTQPQHF	TRBV10-3	TRBJ1-5
CASSLAGDSAYEQYF	TRBV12-3/TRBV12-4	TRBJ2-7